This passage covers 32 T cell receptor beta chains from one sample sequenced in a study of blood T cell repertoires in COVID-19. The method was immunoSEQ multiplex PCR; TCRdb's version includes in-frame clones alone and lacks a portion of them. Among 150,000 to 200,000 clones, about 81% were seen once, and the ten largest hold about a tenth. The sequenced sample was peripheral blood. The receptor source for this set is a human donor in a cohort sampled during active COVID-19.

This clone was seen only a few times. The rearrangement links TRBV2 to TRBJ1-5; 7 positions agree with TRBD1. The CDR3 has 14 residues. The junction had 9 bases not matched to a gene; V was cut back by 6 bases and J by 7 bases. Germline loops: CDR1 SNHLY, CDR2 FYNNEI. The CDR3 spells CASRGTVTMQPQHF. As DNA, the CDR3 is TGTGCCAGCAGGGGGACAGTCACTATGCAGCCCCAGCATTTT.

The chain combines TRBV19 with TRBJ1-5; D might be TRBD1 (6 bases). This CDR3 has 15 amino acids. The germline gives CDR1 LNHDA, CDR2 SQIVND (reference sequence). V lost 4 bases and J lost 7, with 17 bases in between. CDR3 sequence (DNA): TGTGCCAGTAGTACCGACAAAATCAGGGGCCAGCCCCAGCATTTT. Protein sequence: CASSTDKIRGQPQHF.

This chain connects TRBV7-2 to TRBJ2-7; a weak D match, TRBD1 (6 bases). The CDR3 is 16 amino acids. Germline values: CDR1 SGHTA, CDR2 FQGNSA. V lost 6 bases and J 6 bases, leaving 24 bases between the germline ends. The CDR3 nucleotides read TGTGCCAGCAGGGCTGGCTGGGGTGGGCCAGGGGCCGAGCAGTACTTC. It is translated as CASRAGWGGPGAEQYF.

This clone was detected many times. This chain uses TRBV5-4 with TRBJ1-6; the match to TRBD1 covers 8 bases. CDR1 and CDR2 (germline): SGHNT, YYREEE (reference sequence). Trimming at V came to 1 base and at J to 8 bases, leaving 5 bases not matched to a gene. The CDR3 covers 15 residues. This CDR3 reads CASSLNRGLDSPLHF. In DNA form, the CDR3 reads TGTGCCAGCAGCTTGAACAGGGGGTTGGATTCACCCCTCCACTTT.

DNA of the CDR3: TGTGCCAGCACCACCCGGGACAGCTCCTACGAGCAGTACTTC. Translating it yields CASTTRDSSYEQYF. The rearrangement uses TRBV7-8 and TRBJ2-7, with 7 bases that match TRBD1. Trimming took 7 bases from V and 0 from J; bases not matched to a gene: 6. Germline CDR1 and CDR2: SGHVS and FQNEAQ. The CDR3 contains 14 residues.

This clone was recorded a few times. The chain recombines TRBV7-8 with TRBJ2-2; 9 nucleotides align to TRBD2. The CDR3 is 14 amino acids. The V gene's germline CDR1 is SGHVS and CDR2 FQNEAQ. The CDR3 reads CAGAGGASTGELFF. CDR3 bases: TGTGCTGGAGCGGGGGGTGCGAGCACCGGGGAGCTGTTTTTT.

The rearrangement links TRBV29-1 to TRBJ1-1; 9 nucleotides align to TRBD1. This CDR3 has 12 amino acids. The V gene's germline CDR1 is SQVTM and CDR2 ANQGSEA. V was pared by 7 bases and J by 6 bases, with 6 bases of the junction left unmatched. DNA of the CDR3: TGCAGCGCCGACAGGGGGATGGCTGAAGCTTTCTTT. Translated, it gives CSADRGMAEAFF.

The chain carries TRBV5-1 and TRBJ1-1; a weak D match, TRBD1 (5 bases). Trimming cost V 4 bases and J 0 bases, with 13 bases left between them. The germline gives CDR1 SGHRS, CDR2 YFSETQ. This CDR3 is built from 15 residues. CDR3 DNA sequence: TGCGCCAGCAGCCTACACCGGGGGATGAACACTGAAGCTTTCTTT. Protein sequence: CASSLHRGMNTEAFF. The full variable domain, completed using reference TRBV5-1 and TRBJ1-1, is KAGVTQTPRYLIKTRGQQVTLSCSPISGHRSVSWYQQTPGQGLQFLFEYFSETQRNKGNFPGRFSGRQFSNSRSEMNVSTLELGDSALYLCASSLHRGMNTEAFFGQGTRLTVV.

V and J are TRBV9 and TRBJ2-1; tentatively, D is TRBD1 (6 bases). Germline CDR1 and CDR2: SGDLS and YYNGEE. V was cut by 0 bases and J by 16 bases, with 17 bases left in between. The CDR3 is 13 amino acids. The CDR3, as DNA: TGTGCCAGCAGCGTAGGAGGGACAAGCAGAGAATTCTTC. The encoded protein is CASSVGGTSREFF.

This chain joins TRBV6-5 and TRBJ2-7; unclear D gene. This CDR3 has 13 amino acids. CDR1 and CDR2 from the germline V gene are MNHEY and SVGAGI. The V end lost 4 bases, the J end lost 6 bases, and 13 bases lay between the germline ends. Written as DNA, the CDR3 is TGTGCCAGCAGTTTCCGACAAGGTTCCGAGCAGTACTTC. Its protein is CASSFRQGSEQYF.

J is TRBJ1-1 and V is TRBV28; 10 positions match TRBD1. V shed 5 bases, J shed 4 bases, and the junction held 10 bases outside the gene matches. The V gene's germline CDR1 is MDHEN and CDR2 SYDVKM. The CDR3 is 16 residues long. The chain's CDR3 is CASSPRDRGGITEAFF. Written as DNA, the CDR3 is TGTGCCAGCAGTCCCCGGGACAGGGGAGGAATCACTGAAGCTTTCTTT.

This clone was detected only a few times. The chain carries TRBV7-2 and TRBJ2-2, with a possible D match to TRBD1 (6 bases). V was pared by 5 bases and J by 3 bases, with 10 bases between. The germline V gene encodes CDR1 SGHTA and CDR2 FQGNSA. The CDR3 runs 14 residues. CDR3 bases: TGTGCCAGCAGCGCGCACAGGGACACCGGGGAGCTGTTTTTT. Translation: CASSAHRDTGELFF.

Here the CDR3 reads CASSTTGHEQFF. The CDR3 coding sequence is TGTGCCAGCAGCACGACAGGGCATGAGCAGTTCTTC. The chain recombines TRBV7-2 with TRBJ2-1; 7 nucleotides align to TRBD1. Germline-derived CDR1 and CDR2 are SGHTA and FQGNSA. The ends lost 5 bases at V and 8 bases at J; junction bases unmatched: 3. This CDR3 is 12 amino acids long.

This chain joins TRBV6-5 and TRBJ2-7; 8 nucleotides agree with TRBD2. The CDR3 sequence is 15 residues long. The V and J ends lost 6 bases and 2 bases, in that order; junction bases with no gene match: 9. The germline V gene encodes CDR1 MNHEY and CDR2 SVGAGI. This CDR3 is CASSIQAGAAYEQYF. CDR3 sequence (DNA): TGTGCCAGCAGCATCCAAGCGGGAGCCGCCTACGAGCAGTACTTC.

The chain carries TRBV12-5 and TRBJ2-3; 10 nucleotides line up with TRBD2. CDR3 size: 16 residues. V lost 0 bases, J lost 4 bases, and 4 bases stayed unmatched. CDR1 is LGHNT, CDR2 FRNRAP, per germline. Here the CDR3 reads CASGLVAGGPPDTQYF. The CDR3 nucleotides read TGTGCTAGTGGTTTGGTAGCGGGGGGGCCCCCAGATACGCAGTATTTT. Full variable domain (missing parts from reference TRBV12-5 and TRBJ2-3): DARVTQTPRHKVTEMGQEVTMRCQPILGHNTVFWYRQTMMQGLELLAYFRNRAPLDDSGMPKDRFSAEMPDATLATLKIQPSEPRDSAVYFCASGLVAGGPPDTQYFGPGTRLTVL.

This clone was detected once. DNA of the CDR3: TGCAGTGCTAGCGGGGAATACGAGCAGTACTTC. This sequence encodes CSASGEYEQYF. The chain joins TRBV20-1 to TRBJ2-7; perhaps TRBD2 as D (5 bases). V lost 3 bases to trimming and J lost 4 bases, with 7 bases between them. CDR1 is DFQATT and CDR2 is SNEGSKA in the germline V gene (reference sequence). The CDR3 totals 11 residues.

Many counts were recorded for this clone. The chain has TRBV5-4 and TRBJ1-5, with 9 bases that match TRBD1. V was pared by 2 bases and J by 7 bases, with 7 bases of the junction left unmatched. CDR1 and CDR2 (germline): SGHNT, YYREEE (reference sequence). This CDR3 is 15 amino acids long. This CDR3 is CASSFTGGLEQPQHF. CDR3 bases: TGTGCCAGCAGCTTCACAGGGGGCTTGGAACAGCCCCAGCATTTT.

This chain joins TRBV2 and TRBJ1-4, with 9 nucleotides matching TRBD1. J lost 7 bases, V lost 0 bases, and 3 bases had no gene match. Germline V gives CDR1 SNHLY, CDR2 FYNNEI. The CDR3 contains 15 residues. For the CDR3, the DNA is TGTGCCAGCAGTGAAGCTGACAGGGGGGCTGAAAAACTGTTTTTT. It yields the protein CASSEADRGAEKLFF. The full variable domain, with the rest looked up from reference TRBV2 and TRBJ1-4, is EPEVTQTPSHQVTQMGQEVILRCVPISNHLYFYWYRQILGQKVEFLVSFYNNEISEKSEIFDDQFSVERPDGSNFTLKIRSTKLEDSAMYFCASSEADRGAEKLFFGSGTQLSVL.

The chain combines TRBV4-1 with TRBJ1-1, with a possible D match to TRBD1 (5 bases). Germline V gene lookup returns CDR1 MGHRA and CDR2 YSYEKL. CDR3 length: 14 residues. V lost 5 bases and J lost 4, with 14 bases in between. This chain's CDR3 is CASSSPLGGTEAFF. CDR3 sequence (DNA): TGCGCCAGCAGCTCCCCCTTGGGGGGCACTGAAGCTTTCTTT.

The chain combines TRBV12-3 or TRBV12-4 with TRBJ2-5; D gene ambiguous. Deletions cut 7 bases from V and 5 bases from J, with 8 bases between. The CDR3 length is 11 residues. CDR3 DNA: TGTGCCAGCATGGCCAGGGAGACCCAGTACTTC. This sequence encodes CASMARETQYF.

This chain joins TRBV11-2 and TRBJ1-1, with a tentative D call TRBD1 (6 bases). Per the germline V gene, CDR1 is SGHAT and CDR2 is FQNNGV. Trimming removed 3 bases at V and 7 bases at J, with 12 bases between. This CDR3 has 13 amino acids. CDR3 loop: CASSLSRGFEAFF. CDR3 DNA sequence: TGTGCCAGCAGCTTGTCCAGGGGTTTTGAAGCTTTCTTT.

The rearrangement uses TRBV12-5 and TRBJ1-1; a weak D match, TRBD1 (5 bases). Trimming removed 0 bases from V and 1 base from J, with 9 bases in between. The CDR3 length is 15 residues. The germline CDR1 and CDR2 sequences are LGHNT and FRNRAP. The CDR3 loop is CASGLVLGGNTEAFF. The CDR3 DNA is TGTGCTAGTGGTTTGGTTCTCGGGGGGAACACTGAAGCTTTCTTT.

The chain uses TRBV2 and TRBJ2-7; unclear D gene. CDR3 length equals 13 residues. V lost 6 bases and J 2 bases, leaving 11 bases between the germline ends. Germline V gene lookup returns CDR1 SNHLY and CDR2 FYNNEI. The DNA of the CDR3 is TGTGCCAGCAGGAAAGGAGCCACCTACGAGCAGTACTTC. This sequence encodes CASRKGATYEQYF.

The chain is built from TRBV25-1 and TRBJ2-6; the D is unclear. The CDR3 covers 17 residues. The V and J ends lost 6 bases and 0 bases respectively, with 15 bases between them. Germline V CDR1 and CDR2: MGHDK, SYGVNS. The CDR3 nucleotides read TGTGCCAGCAGCGCGCATTTCCCCAACTCTGGGGCCAACGTCCTGACTTTC. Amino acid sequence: CASSAHFPNSGANVLTF. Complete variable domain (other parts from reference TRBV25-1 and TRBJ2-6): EADIYQTPRYLVIGTGKKITLECSQTMGHDKMYWYQQDPGMELHLIHYSYGVNSTEKGDLSSESTVSRIRTEHFPLTLESARPSHTSQYLCASSAHFPNSGANVLTFGAGSRLTVL.

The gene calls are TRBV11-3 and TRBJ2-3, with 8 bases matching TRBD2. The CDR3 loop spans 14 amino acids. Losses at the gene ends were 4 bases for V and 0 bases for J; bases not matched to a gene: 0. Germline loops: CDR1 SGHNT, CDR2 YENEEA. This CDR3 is CASSSSGSTDTQYF. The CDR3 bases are TGTGCCAGCAGCTCTAGCGGGAGCACAGATACGCAGTATTTT. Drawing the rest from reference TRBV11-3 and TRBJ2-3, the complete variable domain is EAGVVQSPRYKIIEKKQPVAFWCNPISGHNTLYWYLQNLGQGPELLIRYENEEAVDDSQLPKDRFSAERLKGVDSTLKIQPAELGDSAVYLCASSSSGSTDTQYFGPGTRLTVL.

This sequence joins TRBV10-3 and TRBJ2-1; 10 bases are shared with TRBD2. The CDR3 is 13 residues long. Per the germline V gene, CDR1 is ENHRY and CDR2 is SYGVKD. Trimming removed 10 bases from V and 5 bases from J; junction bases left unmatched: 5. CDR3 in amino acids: CATWTSGNNEQFF. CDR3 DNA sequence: TGTGCCACTTGGACTAGCGGTAACAATGAGCAGTTCTTC.

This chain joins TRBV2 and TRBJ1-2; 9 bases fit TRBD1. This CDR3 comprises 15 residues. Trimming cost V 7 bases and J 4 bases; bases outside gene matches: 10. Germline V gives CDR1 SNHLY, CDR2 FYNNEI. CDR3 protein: CASTPTGGGGYGYTF. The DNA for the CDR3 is TGTGCCAGCACCCCGACAGGGGGTGGAGGCTATGGCTACACCTTC.

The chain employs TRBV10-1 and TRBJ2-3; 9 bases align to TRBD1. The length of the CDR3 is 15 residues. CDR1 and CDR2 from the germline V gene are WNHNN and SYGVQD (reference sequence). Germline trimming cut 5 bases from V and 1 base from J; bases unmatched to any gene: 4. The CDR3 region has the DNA TGCGCCAGCAGTTCCCGGGACAGGGGCACAGATACGCAGTATTTT. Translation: CASSSRDRGTDTQYF.

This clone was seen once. CDR3 residues: CASSLGGVNYGYTF. CDR3 coding DNA: TGTGCCAGCAGCTTGGGGGGAGTTAACTATGGCTACACCTTC. This chain joins TRBV7-2 and TRBJ1-2, with a possible D match to TRBD1 (5 bases). Germline CDR1 is SGHTA and CDR2 is FQGNSA. This CDR3 spans 14 amino acids. V was shortened by 3 bases and J by 1 base, with 9 bases between the two germline ends.

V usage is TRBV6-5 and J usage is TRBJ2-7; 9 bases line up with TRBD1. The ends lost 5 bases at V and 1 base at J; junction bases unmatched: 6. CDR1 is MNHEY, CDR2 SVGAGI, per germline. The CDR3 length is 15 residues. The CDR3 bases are TGTGCCAGCAGTCGACAGGGGGGAGCATCCTACGAGCAGTACTTC. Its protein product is CASSRQGGASYEQYF.

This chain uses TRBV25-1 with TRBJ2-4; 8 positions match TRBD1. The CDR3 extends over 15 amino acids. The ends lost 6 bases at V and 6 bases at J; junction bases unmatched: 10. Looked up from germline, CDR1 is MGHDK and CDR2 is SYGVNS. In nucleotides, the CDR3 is TGTGCCAGCAGCTCACAGGGGGTGAGAGGAAACATTCAGTACTTC. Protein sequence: CASSSQGVRGNIQYF.

This CDR3 is CASSQVAGIADTQYF. The CDR3 DNA reads TGTGCCAGCAGCCAAGTTGCAGGGATCGCAGATACGCAGTATTTT. This chain connects TRBV3-1 (or the pseudogene TRBV3-2) to TRBJ2-3, with a weak D call TRBD1 (5 bases). Germline V gene data show CDR1 as LGHDT and CDR2 as YNNKEL (reference sequence). The CDR3 runs 15 residues. Between the trimmed V and J ends, which lost 1 base and 4 bases, there was a span of 12 bases.